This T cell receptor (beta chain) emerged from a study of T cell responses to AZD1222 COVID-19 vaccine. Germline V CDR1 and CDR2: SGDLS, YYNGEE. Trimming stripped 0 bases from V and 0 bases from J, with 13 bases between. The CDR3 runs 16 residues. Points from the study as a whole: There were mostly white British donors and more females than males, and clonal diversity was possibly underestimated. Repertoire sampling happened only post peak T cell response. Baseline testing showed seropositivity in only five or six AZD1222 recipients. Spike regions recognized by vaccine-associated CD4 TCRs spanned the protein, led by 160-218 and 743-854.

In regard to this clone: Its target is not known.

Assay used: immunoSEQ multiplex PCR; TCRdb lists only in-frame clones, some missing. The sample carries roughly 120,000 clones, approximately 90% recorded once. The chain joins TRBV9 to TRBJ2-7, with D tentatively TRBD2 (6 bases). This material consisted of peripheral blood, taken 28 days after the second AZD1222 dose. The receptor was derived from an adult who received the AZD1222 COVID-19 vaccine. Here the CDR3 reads CASSVGSGYSSYEQYF. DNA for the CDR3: TGTGCCAGCAGCGTAGGAAGCGGGTACAGCTCCTACGAGCAGTACTTC.